A selection of T cell receptor beta chains follows, all from one sample in a study of identical twins. MiXCR was run by TCRdb on the 5' RACE reads, yielding one entry per CDR3 protein. The repertoire holds roughly 770,000 distinct CDR3 sequences, with roughly 18% as singletons. These data were likewise used in another study, on T cells expressing NK-cell markers.

Specimen: PBMCs. Receptors were obtained from a young woman in good health. CDR3s include the opening cysteine and the closing phenylalanine or tryptophan. D genes are given only for firm matches. Rows may omit the clone size; those that give it use once, few, many or a size class.

cdr3_nt cdr3_aa v_call d_call j_call clone_size
TGTGCCAGCAGCGCCTTAGCGCGCTCCTACAATGAGCAGTTCTTC CASSALARSYNEQFF TRBV7-9 NA TRBJ2-1 NA
TGTGCCAGCAGTTTAACCTACAGGGAATCTGGCTACACCTTC CASSLTYRESGYTF TRBV6-5 NA TRBJ1-2 NA
TGTGCCAGCAGTTGGGACTCTAGCACAGATACGCAGTATTTT CASSWDSSTDTQYF TRBV7-2 NA TRBJ2-3 few
TGTGCCAGCAAGGGTAACAGCCAAATTGAGCAGTACTTC CASKGNSQIEQYF TRBV6-1 NA TRBJ2-7 few
TGTGCCAGCAGTGTGGGGCAGGGGGCCCTGTTTTTT CASSVGQGALFF TRBV6-1 TRBD1 TRBJ2-2 few
TGCAGCGTTGAAGTGACACGTAATGAGCAGTTCTTC CSVEVTRNEQFF TRBV29-1 NA TRBJ2-1 few
TGCAGTGCTTCTGGACTAGCGGGAGGGGGCTACGAGCAGTACTTC CSASGLAGGGYEQYF TRBV20-1 TRBD2 TRBJ2-7 few
TGTGCCAGCAGCCCATCCGGGACAGGCTTTTACGAGCAGTACTTC CASSPSGTGFYEQYF TRBV4-2 TRBD1 TRBJ2-7 NA
TGTGCCAGCAGCTGGCCTAGCGGGCCCTCAGATACGCAGTATTTT CASSWPSGPSDTQYF TRBV5-6 TRBD2 TRBJ2-3 NA
TGTGCCAGCTCACCACGAACAGGGGAGGCAGATACGCAGTATTTT CASSPRTGEADTQYF TRBV18 NA TRBJ2-3 NA
TGTGCCAGCAGAGCCACCGGGACAGGAGGTTTCAACGAGCAGTACTTC CASRATGTGGFNEQYF TRBV12-3/TRBV12-4 TRBD1 TRBJ2-7 few
TGTGCCAGCAGCTTACAACAGGGGTATGGCTACACCTTC CASSLQQGYGYTF TRBV11-3 TRBD1 TRBJ1-2 NA
TGTGCCACCAGCAGCCTTCCTGACAGGGCAGGGGAGACCCAGTACTTC CATSSLPDRAGETQYF TRBV15 TRBD1 TRBJ2-5 few
TGTGCCAGCAGCCGACAGGGCAAAGACCGTGGCTACACCTTC CASSRQGKDRGYTF TRBV12-3/TRBV12-4 TRBD1 TRBJ1-2 NA
TGTGCCAGCCGACACAGTGGATGGTACACCGGGGAGCTGTTTTTT CASRHSGWYTGELFF TRBV12-3/TRBV12-4 NA TRBJ2-2 few
TGTGCCAGCAGCTTGGCAGCGTCTTACGGCACAGATACGCAGTATTTT CASSLAASYGTDTQYF TRBV5-5 NA TRBJ2-3 few
TGTGCCAGCAGTTCCCGGGAGGGCGGCTATGGCTACACCTTC CASSSREGGYGYTF TRBV12-3/TRBV12-4 NA TRBJ1-2 NA
TGTGCCAGCAGTCCTCAATTCGGGGCTCCCGGGGAGCTGTTTTTT CASSPQFGAPGELFF TRBV6-1 NA TRBJ2-2 NA
TGTGCCAGCAGGGACAGGGCCCTTACGGGAGAGCAGTACTTC CASRDRALTGEQYF TRBV7-2 TRBD1 TRBJ2-7 few
TGCAGTGCATCGGTCCCGGGACTAGCGGGGGGGCTAGATACGCAGTATTTT CSASVPGLAGGLDTQYF TRBV20-1 TRBD2 TRBJ2-3 NA
TGTGCCATCAGTGAGTCAACAGGGTTGGGTGAAAAACTGTTTTTT CAISESTGLGEKLFF TRBV10-3 NA TRBJ1-4 NA
TGTGCCATCAACCCCGGGGTAGCAGATGAAGCTTTCTTT CAINPGVADEAFF TRBV7-9 NA TRBJ1-1 NA
TGCAGTGCCTGGGACGGGGCTAACTATGGCTACACCTTC CSAWDGANYGYTF TRBV20-1 NA TRBJ1-2 NA
TGTGCCAGCACCCCCGCGACAGGGGATTACAATGAGCAGTTCTTC CASTPATGDYNEQFF TRBV7-2 TRBD1 TRBJ2-1 few
TGCGCCAGCAGCTTGGAGGCTAGATACGAGCAGTACTTC CASSLEARYEQYF TRBV5-1 NA TRBJ2-7 NA
TGTGCCAGTATCTTAGGGCCAGGGGTGAACACTGAAGCTTTCTTT CASILGPGVNTEAFF TRBV5-5 NA TRBJ1-1 few
TGTGCCAGCGGACTAGCGGCCTACGAGCAGTACTTC CASGLAAYEQYF TRBV6-2/TRBV6-3 TRBD2 TRBJ2-7 NA
TGCAGCGCGCTAGGACTAGGCAGGGAGACCCAGTACTTC CSALGLGRETQYF TRBV29-1 TRBD2 TRBJ2-5 few
TGTGCCAGCAGGGGAGGACAGGGAGTTCAAGAGACCCAGTACTTC CASRGGQGVQETQYF TRBV6-1 TRBD1 TRBJ2-5 few
TGTGCCAGCAGCTCTTCGGACGGGGACAATGAGCAGTTCTTC CASSSSDGDNEQFF TRBV5-6 NA TRBJ2-1 few
TGTGCCAGCATGGTGGGGGCCCCCTACAATGAGCAGTTCTTC CASMVGAPYNEQFF TRBV27 NA TRBJ2-1 few
TGTGCCAGCAGCCCGAAGCGCACTAGCGGACACACTAGCACAGATACGCAGTATTTT CASSPKRTSGHTSTDTQYF TRBV11-1 TRBD2 TRBJ2-3 NA
TGTGCCAGCAGCGCCGCTAGGACCGGGACTGGGGAGCAGTACTTC CASSAARTGTGEQYF TRBV7-3 NA TRBJ2-7 NA
TGCGCCAGCAGCCAAGCTAGGGCCGGCATGCTAGTCGGTGAGCAGTTCTTC CASSQARAGMLVGEQFF TRBV4-1 NA TRBJ2-1 few
TGCAGTGCTCCCAGCGTATACGGAAACACCATATATTTT CSAPSVYGNTIYF TRBV20-1 NA TRBJ1-3 NA
TGCGCCAGCAGCTTGGTCCTGACCTCCGGGGAGACCCAGTACTTC CASSLVLTSGETQYF TRBV5-1 NA TRBJ2-5 few
TGCGCCAGCAGCTCCCAACTAGCGGGAGGAGGCAATGAGCAGTTCTTC CASSSQLAGGGNEQFF TRBV5-1 TRBD2 TRBJ2-1 few
TGTGCCAGCAGTTTCTATTCGGCAGGCAGCACTGAAGCTTTCTTT CASSFYSAGSTEAFF TRBV12-3/TRBV12-4 NA TRBJ1-1 NA
TGCAGTGCTAGCTTCCTAGCGGGAGATTACGAGCAGTACTTC CSASFLAGDYEQYF TRBV20-1 TRBD2 TRBJ2-7 NA
TGTGCCAGCTCAGCCGGACAGGCGGGTTATGGCTACACCTTC CASSAGQAGYGYTF TRBV18 TRBD1 TRBJ1-2 few
TGCGCCAGCAGCTTAGGTCAGACGGGCGAGCAGTACTTC CASSLGQTGEQYF TRBV5-1 NA TRBJ2-7 NA
TGCAGTGCTTCTCGCGGGGGGGACTACAATGAGCAGTTCTTC CSASRGGDYNEQFF TRBV20-1 TRBD2 TRBJ2-1 few
TGTGCTAGCCCTGCAGGGAAGACCTACAATGAGCAGTTCTTC CASPAGKTYNEQFF TRBV7-7 NA TRBJ2-1 NA
TGTGCCAGCAGCGGAAGGATCCTAGATACGCAGTATTTT CASSGRILDTQYF TRBV5-5 NA TRBJ2-3 few
TGTGCCAGCAGCTTAGCCCCCGGGACAGGGAGCTACGAGCAGTACTTC CASSLAPGTGSYEQYF TRBV7-9 TRBD1 TRBJ2-7 NA
TGCAGTGCTAGCGGGAACACCGGGGAGCTGTTTTTT CSASGNTGELFF TRBV20-1 NA TRBJ2-2 NA
TGTGCCACCAGCAGAGGGGGACTGAAAACCGGGGAGCTGTTTTTT CATSRGGLKTGELFF TRBV15 NA TRBJ2-2 few
TGCAGTGCCCTCAGGGGAAGCTACAATGAGCAGTTCTTC CSALRGSYNEQFF TRBV20-1 NA TRBJ2-1 few
TGTGCCAGCAGCTCTAGGGGAGCGGGACTAGATACGCAGTATTTT CASSSRGAGLDTQYF TRBV9 TRBD2 TRBJ2-3 NA
TGTGCCATGGGCCCAGGGGTCATCTGGGAGCTGTTTTTT CAMGPGVIWELFF TRBV5-5 NA TRBJ2-2 NA